Below, one TCR beta chain is given with its context. Looked up from germline, CDR1 is LNHDA and CDR2 is SQIVND (reference sequence). This CDR3 spans 12 amino acids. Deletions cut 7 bases from V and 4 bases from J, with 10 bases between. The sample comes from a study of blood T cell repertoires in COVID-19. This table comes from immunoSEQ multiplex PCR, and its TCRdb copy is limited to in-frame clones, with some not included. In the table there are around 250,000 clones, roughly nine tenths of which are singletons. The sequence was obtained from a human donor in a cohort exposed to, infected with or recovered from COVID-19 (not recorded which). The donor label of this sample is uncertain. The J gene is TRBJ1-1, the V gene TRBV19; unclear D gene. Sequencing used PBMCs or T cells enriched from blood (not recorded which). CDR3 in DNA: TGTGCCAGTATGGCCGGGAGCACTGAAGCTTTCTTT. Translated: CASMAGSTEAFF.